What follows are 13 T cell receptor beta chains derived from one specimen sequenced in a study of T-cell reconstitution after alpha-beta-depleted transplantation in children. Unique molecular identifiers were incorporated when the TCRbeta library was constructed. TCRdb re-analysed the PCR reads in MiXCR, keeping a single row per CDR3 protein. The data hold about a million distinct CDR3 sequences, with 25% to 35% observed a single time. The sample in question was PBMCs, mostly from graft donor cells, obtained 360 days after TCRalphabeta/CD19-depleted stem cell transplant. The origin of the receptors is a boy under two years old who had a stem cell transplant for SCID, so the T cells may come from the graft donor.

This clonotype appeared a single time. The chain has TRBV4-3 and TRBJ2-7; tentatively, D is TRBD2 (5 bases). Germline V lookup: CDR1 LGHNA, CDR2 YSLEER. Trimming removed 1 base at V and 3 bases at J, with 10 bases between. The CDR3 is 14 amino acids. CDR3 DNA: TGCGCCAGCAGCCAAGCTGAGGGTCTCTACGAGCAGTACTTC. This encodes CASSQAEGLYEQYF.

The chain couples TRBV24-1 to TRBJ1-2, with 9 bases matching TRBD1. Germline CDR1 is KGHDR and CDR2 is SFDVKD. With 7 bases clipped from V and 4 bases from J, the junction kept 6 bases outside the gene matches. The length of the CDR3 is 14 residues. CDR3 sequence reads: CATRGQGPFYGYTF. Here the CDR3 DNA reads TGTGCCACCAGGGGACAGGGCCCCTTCTATGGCTACACCTTC.

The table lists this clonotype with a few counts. The CDR3 spells CASSDSGTGLGEQYF. The CDR3 DNA follows: TGTGCCAGCAGCGACTCTGGGACAGGGCTTGGCGAGCAGTACTTC. The gene calls are TRBV11-3 and TRBJ2-7; the match to TRBD1 covers 9 bases. V lost 5 bases and J lost 6; bases outside the gene matches: 11. The CDR3 covers 15 residues. Germline lookup yields CDR1 SGHNT and CDR2 YENEEA.

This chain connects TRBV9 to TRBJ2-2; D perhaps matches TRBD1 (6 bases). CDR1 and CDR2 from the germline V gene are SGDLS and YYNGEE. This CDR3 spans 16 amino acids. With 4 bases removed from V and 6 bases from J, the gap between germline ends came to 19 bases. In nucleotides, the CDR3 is TGTGCCAGCAGCCCAGGGGTAGGATGGTACTCCGGGGAGCTGTTTTTT. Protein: CASSPGVGWYSGELFF.

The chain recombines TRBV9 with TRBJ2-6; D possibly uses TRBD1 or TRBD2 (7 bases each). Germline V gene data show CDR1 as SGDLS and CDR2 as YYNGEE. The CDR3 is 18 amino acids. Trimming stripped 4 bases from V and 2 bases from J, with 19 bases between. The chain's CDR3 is CASSTSGTVEAGANVLTF. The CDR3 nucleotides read TGTGCCAGCAGCACAAGCGGGACAGTTGAAGCTGGGGCCAACGTCCTGACTTTC.

The CDR3 coding sequence is TGTGCCAGCGGACAGGGGAGAGACACCATATATTTT. This translates into CASGQGRDTIYF. The V call is TRBV6-5, the J call TRBJ1-3; 9 bases match TRBD1. This CDR3 comprises 12 residues. The ends lost 8 bases at V and 8 bases at J; junction bases unmatched: 4. Germline CDR1 and CDR2: MNHEY and SVGAGI.

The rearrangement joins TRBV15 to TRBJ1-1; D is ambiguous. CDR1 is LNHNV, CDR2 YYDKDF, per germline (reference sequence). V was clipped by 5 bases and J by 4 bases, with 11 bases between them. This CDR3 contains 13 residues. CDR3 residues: CATSLQVGTEAFF. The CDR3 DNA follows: TGTGCCACCAGCCTTCAGGTGGGCACTGAAGCTTTCTTT.

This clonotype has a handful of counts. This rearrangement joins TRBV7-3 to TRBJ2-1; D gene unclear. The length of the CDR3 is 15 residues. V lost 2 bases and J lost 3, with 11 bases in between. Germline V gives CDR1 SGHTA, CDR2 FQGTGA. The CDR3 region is CASSLGLHIYNEQFF. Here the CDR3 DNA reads TGTGCCAGCAGCTTAGGTCTTCACATCTACAATGAGCAGTTCTTC.

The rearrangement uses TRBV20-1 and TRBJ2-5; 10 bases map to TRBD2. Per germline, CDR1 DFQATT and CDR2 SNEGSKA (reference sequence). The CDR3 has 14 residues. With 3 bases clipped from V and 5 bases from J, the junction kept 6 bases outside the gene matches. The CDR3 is CSASRLAGVETQYF. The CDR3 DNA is TGCAGTGCTAGTCGGCTAGCGGGGGTCGAGACCCAGTACTTC.

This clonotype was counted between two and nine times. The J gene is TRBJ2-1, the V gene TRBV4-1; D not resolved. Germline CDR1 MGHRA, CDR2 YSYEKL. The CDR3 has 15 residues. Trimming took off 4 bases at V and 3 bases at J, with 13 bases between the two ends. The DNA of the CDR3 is TGCGCCAGCAGCCCGGAGACCTCAAGCTACAATGAGCAGTTCTTC. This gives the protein CASSPETSSYNEQFF.

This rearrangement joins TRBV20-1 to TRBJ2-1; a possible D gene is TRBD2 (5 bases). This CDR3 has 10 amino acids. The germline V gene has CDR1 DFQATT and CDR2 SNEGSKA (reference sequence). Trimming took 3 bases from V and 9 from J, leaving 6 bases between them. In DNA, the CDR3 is TGCAGTGCTAGGAGGGTTGAGCAGTTCTTC. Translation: CSARRVEQFF.

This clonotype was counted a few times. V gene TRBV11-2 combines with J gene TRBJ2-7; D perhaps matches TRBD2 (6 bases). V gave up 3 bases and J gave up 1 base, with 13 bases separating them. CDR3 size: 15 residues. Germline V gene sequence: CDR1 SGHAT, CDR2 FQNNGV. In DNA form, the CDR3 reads TGTGCCAGCAGCTTTTGGAGGGCCAGGTCCTACGAGCAGTACTTC. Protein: CASSFWRARSYEQYF.

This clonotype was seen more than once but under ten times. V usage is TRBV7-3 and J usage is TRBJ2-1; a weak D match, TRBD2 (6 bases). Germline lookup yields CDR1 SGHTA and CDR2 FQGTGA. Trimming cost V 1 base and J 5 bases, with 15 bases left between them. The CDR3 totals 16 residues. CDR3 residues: CASSLKGLLAHNEQFF. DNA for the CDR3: TGTGCCAGCAGCTTAAAGGGTCTACTAGCTCACAATGAGCAGTTCTTC.